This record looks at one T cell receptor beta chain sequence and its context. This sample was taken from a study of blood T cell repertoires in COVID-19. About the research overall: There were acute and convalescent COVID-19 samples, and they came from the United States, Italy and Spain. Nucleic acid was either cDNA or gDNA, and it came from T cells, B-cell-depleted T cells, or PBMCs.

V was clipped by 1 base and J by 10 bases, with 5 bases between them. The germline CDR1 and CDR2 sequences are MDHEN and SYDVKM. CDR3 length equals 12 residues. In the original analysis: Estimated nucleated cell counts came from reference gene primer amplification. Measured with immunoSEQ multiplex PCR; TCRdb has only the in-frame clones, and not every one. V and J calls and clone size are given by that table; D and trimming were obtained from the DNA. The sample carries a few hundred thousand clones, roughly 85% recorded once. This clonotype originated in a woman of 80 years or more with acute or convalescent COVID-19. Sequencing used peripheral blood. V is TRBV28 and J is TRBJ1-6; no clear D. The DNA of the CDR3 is TGTGCCAGCAGTTTATTCGAGTCACCCCTCCACTTT. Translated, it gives CASSLFESPLHF.